This is a list of T cell receptor beta chains from one sample in a study of T-cell memory formation after mild COVID-19. TCRdb re-called the 5' RACE reads through MiXCR, storing one row per CDR3 protein. The sample yields 200,000 or so distinct CDR3 sequences, 9.5% seen once. Sequences were obtained from PBMCs or a T cell subset sorted from them (not recorded which). Every receptor here comes from a man aged 18 to 30 who had mild COVID-19 (a few samples of this study predate the infection). Cell type and time point are not known. Both conserved end residues are part of each CDR3. The D gene is left open where the match is weak. Some rows have no size entry. The others give once, few or many, or a class for an expanded clone.

d_call: NA; clone_size: NA; v_call: TRBV5-2; j_call: TRBJ1-1; cdr3_nt: TGCGCCAGCAACTCCGGGACATGGGAGAACACTGAAGCTTTCTTT; cdr3_aa: CASNSGTWENTEAFF
d_call: TRBD2; clone_size: few; v_call: TRBV6-6; j_call: TRBJ2-7; cdr3_nt: TGTGCCAGCAGCTCTCTAGCGGGGGGCTACGAGCAGTACTTC; cdr3_aa: CASSSLAGGYEQYF
d_call: TRBD1; clone_size: NA; v_call: TRBV20-1; j_call: TRBJ2-3; cdr3_nt: TGCAGTGCTACCGTCCAGGGGGCAGGCGATACGCAGTATTTT; cdr3_aa: CSATVQGAGDTQYF
d_call: NA; clone_size: NA; v_call: TRBV7-9; j_call: TRBJ2-3; cdr3_nt: TGTGCCACCCCCCGGGAGGGGGCCTTCACAGATACGCAGTATTTT; cdr3_aa: CATPREGAFTDTQYF
d_call: TRBD1; clone_size: NA; v_call: TRBV12-3/TRBV12-4; j_call: TRBJ2-2; cdr3_nt: TGTGCCAGCAGTTTAAAGGGGGCGGTCACCGGGGAGCTGTTTTTT; cdr3_aa: CASSLKGAVTGELFF
d_call: NA; clone_size: NA; v_call: TRBV7-3; j_call: TRBJ2-3; cdr3_nt: TGTGCCAGCAGCGATAGTAGCACAGATACGCAGTATTTT; cdr3_aa: CASSDSSTDTQYF
d_call: TRBD2; clone_size: NA; v_call: TRBV11-2; j_call: TRBJ2-3; cdr3_nt: TGTGCCAGCAGCAAGGGACTAGCGGGGTATGATCGGGATACGCAGTATTTT; cdr3_aa: CASSKGLAGYDRDTQYF
d_call: NA; clone_size: few; v_call: TRBV5-5; j_call: TRBJ2-6; cdr3_nt: TGTGCCAGCAGCTTAAGGCTGTCGTATTCTGGGGCCAACGTCCTGACTTTC; cdr3_aa: CASSLRLSYSGANVLTF
d_call: NA; clone_size: few; v_call: TRBV6-5; j_call: TRBJ2-2; cdr3_nt: TGTGCCAGCAGTTCGGGACAGAACACCGGGGAGCTGTTTTTT; cdr3_aa: CASSSGQNTGELFF
d_call: NA; clone_size: NA; v_call: TRBV2; j_call: TRBJ2-5; cdr3_nt: TGTGCCAGCAGTGAAACAGTGCCCCAGTACTTC; cdr3_aa: CASSETVPQYF
d_call: TRBD1; clone_size: NA; v_call: TRBV6-5; j_call: TRBJ1-4; cdr3_nt: TGTGCCAGCAGTTACTCCAGGACAGGGGCCCGGAATGAAAAACTGTTTTTT; cdr3_aa: CASSYSRTGARNEKLFF
d_call: NA; clone_size: few; v_call: TRBV10-1; j_call: TRBJ1-1; cdr3_nt: TGCGCCAGCAGTGAGTCGAGGGGGTTAGCCGCTGAAGCTTTCTTT; cdr3_aa: CASSESRGLAAEAFF
d_call: TRBD2; clone_size: few; v_call: TRBV7-9; j_call: TRBJ2-1; cdr3_nt: TGTGCCAGCAGCACAACGGGACTAGCTATTCCCAATGAGCAGTTCTTC; cdr3_aa: CASSTTGLAIPNEQFF
d_call: TRBD2; clone_size: few; v_call: TRBV4-1; j_call: TRBJ2-3; cdr3_nt: TGCGCCAGCAGGGCGGGGGGAGGCGTCCCAGATACGCAGTATTTT; cdr3_aa: CASRAGGGVPDTQYF
d_call: NA; clone_size: medium-sized; v_call: TRBV20-1; j_call: TRBJ2-6; cdr3_nt: TGCAGTGCCCCAGAGACCTCTGGGGCCAACGTCCTGACTTTC; cdr3_aa: CSAPETSGANVLTF
d_call: NA; clone_size: few; v_call: TRBV7-9; j_call: TRBJ1-1; cdr3_nt: TGTGCCAGCAGCTTAAACGAGAACACTGAAGCTTTCTTT; cdr3_aa: CASSLNENTEAFF
d_call: NA; clone_size: NA; v_call: TRBV5-1; j_call: TRBJ1-4; cdr3_nt: TGCGCCAGCAGCTTGACAGAGAAATCTAATGAAAAACTGTTTTTT; cdr3_aa: CASSLTEKSNEKLFF
d_call: TRBD1; clone_size: NA; v_call: TRBV19; j_call: TRBJ1-2; cdr3_nt: TGTGCCAGTAGGCTGGACAGGGACGACTATGGCTACACCTTC; cdr3_aa: CASRLDRDDYGYTF
d_call: NA; clone_size: few; v_call: TRBV7-2; j_call: TRBJ2-7; cdr3_nt: TGTGCCAGCAGCTTAGGGCCCGGGGCGTCGTACGAGCAGTACTTC; cdr3_aa: CASSLGPGASYEQYF
d_call: NA; clone_size: NA; v_call: TRBV20-1; j_call: TRBJ2-5; cdr3_nt: TGCAGTGCTAGAGTCGGCATGGGGCAGGAGACCCAGTACTTC; cdr3_aa: CSARVGMGQETQYF
d_call: NA; clone_size: few; v_call: TRBV7-3; j_call: TRBJ1-2; cdr3_nt: TGTGCCAGCAGCTCCCCCGACGGCCCGGGTGGCTACACCTTC; cdr3_aa: CASSSPDGPGGYTF
d_call: TRBD1; clone_size: few; v_call: TRBV5-1; j_call: TRBJ2-5; cdr3_nt: TGCGCCAGCAGCTACCTGACAGGGGGCCAAGAGACCCAGTACTTC; cdr3_aa: CASSYLTGGQETQYF
d_call: NA; clone_size: NA; v_call: TRBV6-6; j_call: TRBJ2-6; cdr3_nt: TGTGCCAGCAGTTACGGGCCCAACTCTGGGGCCAACGTCCTGACTTTC; cdr3_aa: CASSYGPNSGANVLTF
d_call: NA; clone_size: NA; v_call: TRBV20-1; j_call: TRBJ1-6; cdr3_nt: TGCAGTGCTAGAGATGAAGGCGACTCACCCCTCCACTTT; cdr3_aa: CSARDEGDSPLHF
d_call: NA; clone_size: NA; v_call: TRBV5-1; j_call: TRBJ1-2; cdr3_nt: TGCGCCAGCAGCCCGGGACCAGGGGTCTCCTTCTACGACTACACCTTC; cdr3_aa: CASSPGPGVSFYDYTF